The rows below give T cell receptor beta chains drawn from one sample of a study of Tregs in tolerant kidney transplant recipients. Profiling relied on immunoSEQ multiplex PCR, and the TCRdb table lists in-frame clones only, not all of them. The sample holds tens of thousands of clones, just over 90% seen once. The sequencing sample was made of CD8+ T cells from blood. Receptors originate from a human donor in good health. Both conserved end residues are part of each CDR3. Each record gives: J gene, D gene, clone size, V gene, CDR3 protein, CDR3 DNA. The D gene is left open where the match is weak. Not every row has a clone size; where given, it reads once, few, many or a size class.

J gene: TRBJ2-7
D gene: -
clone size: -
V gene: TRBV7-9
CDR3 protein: CASSLPGTDYEQYF
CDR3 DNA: TGTGCCAGCAGCTTACCCGGGACTGACTACGAGCAGTACTTC

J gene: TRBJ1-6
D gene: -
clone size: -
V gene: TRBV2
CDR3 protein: CASSPTGYYNSPLHF
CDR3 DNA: TGTGCCAGCAGTCCCACAGGGTATTATAATTCACCCCTCCACTTT

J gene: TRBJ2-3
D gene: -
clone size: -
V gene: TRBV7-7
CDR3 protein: CASSLAGRGTDTQYF
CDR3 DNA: TGTGCTAGCAGCTTAGCTGGCAGGGGAACAGATACGCAGTATTTT

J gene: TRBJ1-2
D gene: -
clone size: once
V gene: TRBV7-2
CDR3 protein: CASSPVSLGANYGYTF
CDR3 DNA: TGTGCCAGCAGCCCTGTATCCCTGGGTGCTAACTATGGCTACACCTTC

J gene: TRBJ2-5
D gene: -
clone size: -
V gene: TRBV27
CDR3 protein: CASSSPGGQETQYF
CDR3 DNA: TGTGCCAGCAGTTCCCCCGGGGGGCAGGAGACCCAGTACTTC

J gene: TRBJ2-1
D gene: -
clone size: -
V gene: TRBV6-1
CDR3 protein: CASSEKGHYNEQFF
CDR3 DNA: TGTGCCAGCAGTGAAAAGGGACACTACAATGAGCAGTTCTTC

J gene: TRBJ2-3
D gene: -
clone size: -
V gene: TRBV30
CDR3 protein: CAWSVVSSTDTQYF
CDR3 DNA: TGTGCCTGGAGTGTTGTCTCTAGCACAGATACGCAGTATTTT

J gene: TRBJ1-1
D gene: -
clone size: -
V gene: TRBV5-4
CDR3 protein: CASSPPWGRKGTEAFF
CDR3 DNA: TGTGCCAGCAGCCCCCCGTGGGGACGGAAAGGAACTGAAGCTTTCTTT

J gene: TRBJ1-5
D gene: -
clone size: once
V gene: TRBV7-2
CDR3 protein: CASSLDGPSNQPQHF
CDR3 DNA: TGTGCCAGCAGCTTGGACGGCCCATCTAATCAGCCCCAGCATTTT

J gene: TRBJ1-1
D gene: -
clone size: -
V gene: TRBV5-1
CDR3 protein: CASSPDPGRDTEAFF
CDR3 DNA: TGCGCCAGCAGCCCGGATCCGGGGAGGGACACTGAAGCTTTCTTT